A single sample is the source of the 28 T cell receptor beta chains below, sequenced in a study of shared clonotypes between healthy human individuals. Method: immunoSEQ multiplex PCR; TCRdb's copy keeps in-frame clones and lacks some. The sample has about 1 million clones, about 80% seen once. The sequencing sample was made of memory CD4+ T cells sorted from blood. Subset here: CD45RA-negative fraction. These receptors all stem from a man aged 18 to 30 in good health.

The V call is TRBV7-2, the J call TRBJ2-7, with 12 bases fitting TRBD2. Losses at the gene ends were 1 base for V and 3 bases for J; bases not matched to a gene: 4. Germline V gene lookup returns CDR1 SGHTA and CDR2 FQGNSA. This CDR3 contains 16 residues. The chain's CDR3 is CASSLVPTSGSYEQYF. Here the CDR3 DNA reads TGTGCCAGCAGCTTAGTGCCGACTAGCGGGAGCTACGAGCAGTACTTC.

This chain uses TRBV6-6 with TRBJ2-2; D possibly matches TRBD1 or TRBD2 (5 bases each). Trimming cost V 7 bases and J 2 bases, with 14 bases left between them. The CDR3 contains 15 residues. CDR1 is MNHNY and CDR2 is SVGAGI in the germline V gene (reference sequence). CDR3 residues: CASIAMGVNTGELFF. The CDR3 DNA reads as TGTGCCAGCATCGCCATGGGGGTTAACACCGGGGAGCTGTTTTTT.

V usage is TRBV6-1 and J usage is TRBJ2-4, with a weak D call TRBD2 (6 bases). Trimming cost V 5 bases and J 8 bases, with 13 bases left between them. CDR3 length: 13 residues. Germline V gene lookup returns CDR1 MNHNS and CDR2 SASEGT. DNA for the CDR3: TGTGCCAGCAGTTTCAGGAGGGAGGACATTCAGTACTTC. Protein product: CASSFRREDIQYF.

The chain joins TRBV7-9 to TRBJ1-1; tentative D call: TRBD1 (6 bases). The CDR3 has 14 amino acids. Germline V lookup: CDR1 SEHNR, CDR2 FQNEAQ (reference sequence). V was shortened by 5 bases and J by 3 bases, with 13 bases between the two germline ends. CDR3 sequence (DNA): TGTGCCAGCAGCCTAAAAGCAGGGGACACTGAAGCTTTCTTT. Translating gives CASSLKAGDTEAFF.

In this sample, this clone turned up a few times. The CDR3 sequence is CASSPPEGANVLTF. DNA of the CDR3: TGTGCCAGCTCACCTCCCGAGGGGGCCAACGTCCTGACTTTC. The chain is built from TRBV18 and TRBJ2-6; D uncertain. Looked up from germline, CDR1 is KGHSH and CDR2 is LQKENI. The CDR3 spans 14 residues. V was trimmed by 3 bases and J by 4 bases, leaving 7 bases between them. Complete variable domain (other parts from reference TRBV18 and TRBJ2-6): NAGVMQNPRHLVRRRGQEARLRCSPMKGHSHVYWYRQLPEEGLKFMVYLQKENIIDESGMPKERFSAEFPKEGPSILRIQQVVRGDSAAYFCASSPPEGANVLTFGAGSRLTVL.

The chain carries TRBV25-1 and TRBJ1-1; D uncertain. CDR1 MGHDK and CDR2 SYGVNS come from the germline V gene. Trimming took off 1 base at V and 5 bases at J, with 11 bases between the two ends. This CDR3 contains 14 residues. This chain's CDR3 is CASSELGGGTEAFF. The CDR3 DNA is TGTGCCAGCAGTGAATTGGGAGGTGGGACTGAAGCTTTCTTT.

CDR3 sequence: CASRRGIQETQYF. The DNA for the CDR3 is TGTGCCAGCCGGAGGGGAATCCAAGAGACCCAGTACTTC. The chain joins TRBV6-1 to TRBJ2-5; TRBD2 is a possible D gene (6 bases). Germline CDR1 is MNHNS and CDR2 is SASEGT. The CDR3 extends over 13 amino acids. The V end lost 8 bases, the J end lost 1 base, and 11 bases lay between the germline ends.

The chain combines TRBV28 with TRBJ1-2; perhaps TRBD1 as D (5 bases). Germline CDR1 and CDR2: MDHEN and SYDVKM. This CDR3 is 14 amino acids long. Trimming stripped 3 bases from V and 7 bases from J, with 15 bases between. In DNA form, the CDR3 reads TGTGCCAGCAGTTTGGCCGGGGACTCCGCTGGCTACACCTTC. It yields the protein CASSLAGDSAGYTF.

This clone was seen a handful of times. The chain has TRBV11-3 and TRBJ2-5; 10 positions match TRBD2. There are 18 residues in the CDR3. The germline CDR1 and CDR2 sequences are SGHNT and YENEEA. Unmatched junction bases numbered 12, after V lost 5 bases and J lost 0 bases. The CDR3 sequence is CASSTGETSGPHQETQYF. The CDR3 coding sequence is TGTGCCAGCAGCACGGGGGAGACTAGCGGGCCTCACCAAGAGACCCAGTACTTC.

The chain uses TRBV6-5 and TRBJ1-2; weak D call: TRBD1 (6 bases). V shed 5 bases and J shed 2 bases, with 9 bases lying between them. Germline loops: CDR1 MNHEY, CDR2 SVGAGI. CDR3 size: 13 residues. The CDR3: CASSRDRNYGYTF. CDR3 coding DNA: TGTGCCAGCAGTCGAGACAGGAACTATGGCTACACCTTC.

The chain has TRBV14 and TRBJ2-1; 11 bases agree with TRBD2. V shed 0 bases and J 15 bases; nucleotides not matched to a gene: 7. Per germline, CDR1 SGHDN and CDR2 FVKESK. The CDR3 sequence is 14 residues long. The CDR3 coding sequence is TGTGCCAGCAGCCAAGAGCGTAGCGGGGGGGCCGCGTTCTTC. It encodes CASSQERSGGAAFF.

This clone was found once. The chain has TRBV5-4 and TRBJ2-2; D is uncertain. The CDR3 has 16 amino acids. V shed 4 bases and J shed 0 bases, with 13 bases lying between them. Germline CDR1 and CDR2: SGHNT and YYREEE (reference sequence). The CDR3 DNA follows: TGTGCCAGCAGCCCGGCCGGGCTGGCGAACACCGGGGAGCTGTTTTTT. It is translated as CASSPAGLANTGELFF.

A word on this clone: Other DNA sequences in the same sample also yield this CDR3. V usage is TRBV5-1 and J usage is TRBJ2-3, with 10 bases identical to TRBD2. There are 15 residues in the CDR3. Per germline, CDR1 SGHRS and CDR2 YFSETQ. V trimming: 1 base; J trimming: 2 bases; junction bases outside the gene matches: 1. In DNA form, the CDR3 reads TGCGCCAGCAGCTTGACTAGCGGGGCCACAGATACGCAGTATTTT. Translated: CASSLTSGATDTQYF. Full variable domain (rest looked up from reference TRBV5-1 and TRBJ2-3): KAGVTQTPRYLIKTRGQQVTLSCSPISGHRSVSWYQQTPGQGLQFLFEYFSETQRNKGNFPGRFSGRQFSNSRSEMNVSTLELGDSALYLCASSLTSGATDTQYFGPGTRLTVL.

The chain links TRBV9 to TRBJ2-1; D may be TRBD2 (5 bases). Germline V lookup: CDR1 SGDLS, CDR2 YYNGEE. V gave up 0 bases and J gave up 3 bases, with 10 bases separating them. The CDR3 totals 15 residues. The CDR3 DNA sequence: TGTGCCAGCAGCGTAGTCTCGGGAAACTACAATGAGCAGTTCTTC. The encoded protein is CASSVVSGNYNEQFF.

CDR3 loop: CAWSITSGSRNEQFF. The CDR3 region has the DNA TGTGCCTGGAGTATTACTAGCGGGAGTAGGAATGAGCAGTTCTTC. V gene TRBV30 combines with J gene TRBJ2-1, with 11 bases matching TRBD2. Trimming removed 2 bases from V and 7 bases from J; junction bases left unmatched: 7. The CDR3 length is 15 residues. Germline loops: CDR1 GTSNPN, CDR2 SVGIG (reference sequence).

In its sample, this clone was seen once. The V gene is TRBV4-3, the J gene TRBJ1-2; a possible D gene is TRBD1 (6 bases). Germline V gene data show CDR1 as LGHNA and CDR2 as YSLEER. This CDR3 is 13 amino acids long. V lost 0 bases to trimming and J lost 7 bases, with 9 bases between them. The CDR3 region is CASSQDRGVGYTF. The CDR3 DNA sequence: TGCGCCAGCAGCCAAGATAGGGGGGTTGGCTACACCTTC.

V is TRBV25-1 and J is TRBJ2-3; 12 bases align to TRBD2. This CDR3 has 15 residues. Germline V gene sequence: CDR1 MGHDK, CDR2 SYGVNS. V lost 6 bases, J lost 2 bases, and 3 bases stayed unmatched. The CDR3 sequence: CASSPSGRATDTQYF. The CDR3 region has the DNA TGTGCCAGCAGCCCTAGCGGGAGGGCCACAGATACGCAGTATTTT.

V usage is TRBV27 and J usage is TRBJ1-6, with 7 positions matching TRBD1. CDR1 MNHEY and CDR2 SMNVEV come from the germline V gene (reference sequence). The CDR3 is made up of 14 amino acids. V shed 5 bases and J 7 bases; nucleotides not matched to a gene: 5. The DNA for the CDR3 is TGTGCCAGCAGTAGACAGGGTTGGAATTCACCCCTCCACTTT. It encodes CASSRQGWNSPLHF.

V usage is TRBV9 and J usage is TRBJ2-5; 9 nucleotides agree with TRBD2. CDR1 SGDLS and CDR2 YYNGEE come from the germline V gene. Unmatched junction bases numbered 4, after V lost 0 bases and J lost 1 base. The CDR3 is made up of 16 amino acids. The CDR3 sequence: CASSVGASGVQETQYF. DNA for the CDR3: TGTGCCAGCAGCGTAGGGGCTAGCGGGGTCCAAGAGACCCAGTACTTC.

The chain joins TRBV2 to TRBJ1-2, with TRBD1 matching 9 bases. Germline CDR1 and CDR2: SNHLY and FYNNEI. V shed 6 bases and J 6 bases; nucleotides not matched to a gene: 8. This CDR3 is built from 14 residues. CDR3 DNA sequence: TGTGCCAGCAGGGACAGGGGTGCATGGGATGGCTACACCTTC. This codes for CASRDRGAWDGYTF.

This sequence joins TRBV9 and TRBJ1-6, with 8 bases matching TRBD1. Germline-derived CDR1 and CDR2 are SGDLS and YYNGEE. This CDR3 contains 15 residues. V gave up 1 base and J gave up 6 bases; unmatched junction bases: 3. The CDR3 DNA sequence: TGTGCCAGCAGCGTACAGGGGGCGGGTAATTCACCCCTCCACTTT. The encoded protein is CASSVQGAGNSPLHF.

This chain links TRBV5-1 with TRBJ2-5, with 8 positions matching TRBD2. This CDR3 contains 16 residues. V was clipped by 7 bases and J by 2 bases; unmatched bases: 13. Germline V lookup: CDR1 SGHRS, CDR2 YFSETQ. The CDR3 region is CASARWAGGQQETQYF. The CDR3 DNA is TGCGCCAGCGCCCGGTGGGCGGGGGGCCAACAAGAGACCCAGTACTTC.

Here the CDR3 reads CASSEVPGQQETQYF. CDR3 sequence (DNA): TGTGCCAGCAGCGAAGTCCCGGGACAGCAAGAGACCCAGTACTTC. The chain has TRBV11-2 and TRBJ2-5, with 7 bases that match TRBD1. J was trimmed by 2 bases and V by 5 bases; bases with no gene match: 8. The CDR3 length is 15 residues. Germline CDR1 SGHAT, CDR2 FQNNGV. The whole variable domain, remainder taken from reference TRBV11-2 and TRBJ2-5, is EAGVAQSPRYKIIEKRQSVAFWCNPISGHATLYWYQQILGQGPKLLIQFQNNGVVDDSQLPKDRFSAERLKGVDSTLKIQPAKLEDSAVYLCASSEVPGQQETQYFGPGTRLLVL.

This sequence joins TRBV6-1 and TRBJ2-1; 9 nucleotides agree with TRBD2. The germline CDR1 and CDR2 sequences are MNHNS and SASEGT. V lost 11 bases to trimming and J lost 6 bases; unmatched junction nucleotides: 11. The CDR3 is made up of 14 amino acids. The CDR3 protein is CAFQGAGGPNEQFF. CDR3 nucleotide sequence: TGTGCCTTCCAAGGGGCGGGAGGGCCCAATGAGCAGTTCTTC.

About this clone: This likely came from a read error, as a far larger clone is one base away. The chain couples TRBV6-1 to TRBJ2-5; TRBD1 matches 7 bases. With 4 bases clipped from V and 9 bases from J, the junction kept 14 bases outside the gene matches. Germline V CDR1 and CDR2: MNHNS, SASEGT. This CDR3 spans 15 amino acids. The CDR3 region is CASSVGDSRLGAQYF. Here the CDR3 DNA reads TGTGCCAGCAGTGTCGGGGACAGCCGCTTGGGGGCCCAGTACTTC.

V and J are TRBV7-6 and TRBJ2-1, with 13 bases aligning to TRBD2. Germline lookup yields CDR1 SGHVS and CDR2 FNYEAQ. This CDR3 is built from 18 residues. V was clipped by 2 bases and J by 4 bases; unmatched bases: 8. The DNA for the CDR3 is TGTGCCAGCAGCTTAAGGGGGACTAGCGGGGTCGTTTACAATGAGCAGTTCTTC. Translating it yields CASSLRGTSGVVYNEQFF.

The CDR3: CASSHGLAGGKDTQYF. The CDR3, as DNA: TGTGCCAGCAGCCACGGACTAGCGGGAGGAAAAGATACGCAGTATTTT. J is TRBJ2-3 and V is TRBV5-8; 14 bases agree with TRBD2. J was trimmed by 5 bases and V by 4 bases; bases with no gene match: 6. The CDR3 spans 16 residues. Germline loops: CDR1 SGHTS, CDR2 YDEGEE.

Remarks on this clone: This same CDR3 is encoded by further DNA sequences in the sample. This chain uses TRBV10-3 with TRBJ2-5, with D maybe TRBD1 (5 bases). Trimming removed 0 bases from V and 3 bases from J, with 8 bases in between. This CDR3 spans 14 amino acids. In germline, CDR1 is ENHRY, CDR2 SYGVKD. The DNA for the CDR3 is TGTGCCATCAGTGAGTCAGGGGCCGAAGAGACCCAGTACTTC. Translating gives CAISESGAEETQYF.